This T cell receptor beta chain was recovered during a study of control samples from healthy donors and cancer patients. With 0 bases removed from V and 1 base from J, the gap between germline ends came to 9 bases. The CDR3 extends over 15 amino acids. Germline V gives CDR1 LGHNA, CDR2 YNFKEQ. Produced via immunoSEQ multiplex PCR; TCRdb's table is partial and in-frame only. The table has 100,000 or so clones, roughly nine tenths seen once. Sequencing was carried out using blood. The TCR was taken from a woman between 45 and 65 years old in good health. The chain uses TRBV4-2 and TRBJ1-1; the D gene is possibly TRBD1 (6 bases). CDR3 sequence: CASSQEWTANTEAFF. In DNA form, the CDR3 reads TGTGCCAGCAGCCAAGAGTGGACAGCGAACACTGAAGCTTTCTTT.